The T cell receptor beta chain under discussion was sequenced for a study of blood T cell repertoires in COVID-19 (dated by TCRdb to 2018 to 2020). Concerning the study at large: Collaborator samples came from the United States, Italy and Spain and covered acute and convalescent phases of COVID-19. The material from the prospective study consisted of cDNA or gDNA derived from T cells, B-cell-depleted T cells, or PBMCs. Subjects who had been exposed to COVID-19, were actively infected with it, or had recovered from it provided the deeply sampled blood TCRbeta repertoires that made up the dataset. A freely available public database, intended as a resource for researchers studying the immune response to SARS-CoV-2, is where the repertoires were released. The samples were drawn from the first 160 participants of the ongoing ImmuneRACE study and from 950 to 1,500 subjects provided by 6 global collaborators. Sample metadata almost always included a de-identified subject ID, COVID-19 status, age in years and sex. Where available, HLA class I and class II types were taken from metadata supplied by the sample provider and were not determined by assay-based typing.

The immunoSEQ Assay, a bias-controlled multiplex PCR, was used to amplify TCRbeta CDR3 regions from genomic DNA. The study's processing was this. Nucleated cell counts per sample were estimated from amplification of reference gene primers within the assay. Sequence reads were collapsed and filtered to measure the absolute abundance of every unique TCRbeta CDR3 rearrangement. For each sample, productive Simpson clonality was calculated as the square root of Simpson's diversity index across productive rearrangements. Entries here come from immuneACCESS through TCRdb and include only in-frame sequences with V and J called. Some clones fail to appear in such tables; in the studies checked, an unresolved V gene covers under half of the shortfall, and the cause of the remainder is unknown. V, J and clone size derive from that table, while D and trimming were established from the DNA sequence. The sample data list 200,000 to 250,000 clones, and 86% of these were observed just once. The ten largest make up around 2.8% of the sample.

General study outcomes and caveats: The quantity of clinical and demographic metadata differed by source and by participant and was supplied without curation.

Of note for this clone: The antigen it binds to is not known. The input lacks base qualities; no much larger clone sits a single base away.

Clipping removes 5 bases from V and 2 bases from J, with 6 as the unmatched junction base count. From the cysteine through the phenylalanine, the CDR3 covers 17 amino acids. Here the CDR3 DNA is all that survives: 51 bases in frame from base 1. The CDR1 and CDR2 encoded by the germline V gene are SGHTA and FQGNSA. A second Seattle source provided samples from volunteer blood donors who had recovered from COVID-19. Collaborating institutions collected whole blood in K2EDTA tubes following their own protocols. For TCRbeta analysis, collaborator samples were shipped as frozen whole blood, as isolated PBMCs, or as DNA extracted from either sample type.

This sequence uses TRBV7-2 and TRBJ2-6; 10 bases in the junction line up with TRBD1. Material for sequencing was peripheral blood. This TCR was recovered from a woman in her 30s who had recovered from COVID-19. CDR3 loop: CASSLGQGWTGANVLTF. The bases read TGTGCCAGCAGCCTGGGACAGGGGTGGACTGGGGCCAACGTCCTGACTTTC.